Sequencing of this T cell receptor beta chain was carried out in a study of blood T cell repertoires in COVID-19. In the authors' methods: Estimated nucleated cell counts came from reference gene primer amplification. Assay used: immunoSEQ multiplex PCR; TCRdb lists only in-frame clones, some missing. V, J and clone size derive from that table, while D and trimming were established from the DNA sequence. The repertoire holds about 70,000 clones, more than 75% seen once, with around 5% in the top ten. The CDR3 is 12 residues long. V was trimmed by 6 bases and J by 8 bases, leaving 16 bases between them. Germline CDR1 and CDR2: SQVTM and ANQGSEA.

The chain uses TRBV29-1 and TRBJ1-2; tentative D call: TRBD1 (6 bases). Sequencing input: peripheral blood. The clonotype originates from a man aged 45-65 years with active COVID-19. In nucleotides, the CDR3 is TGCAGCGTCAAGGGGGGGCTGTTGGGCTACACCTTC. Its translation: CSVKGGLLGYTF. Variable domain in full (rest from reference TRBV29-1 and TRBJ1-2): SAVISQKPSRDICQRGTSLTIQCQVDSQVTMMFWYRQQPGQSLTLIATANQGSEATYESGFVIDKFPISRPNLTFSTLTVSNMSPEDSSIYLCSVKGGLLGYTFGSGTRLTVV.